This T cell receptor beta chain appears in the sequencing data of a study of blood T cell repertoires in COVID-19 (dated by TCRdb to 2018 to 2021). At the level of the whole study: Samples covering the acute and convalescent phases of COVID-19 were provided by collaborators in the United States, Italy and Spain. Sample metadata almost always included a de-identified subject ID, COVID-19 status, age in years and sex. The repertoires were made available in a free public database intended to serve as a resource for research on the immune response to SARS-CoV-2. The dataset comprised deeply sampled blood TCRbeta repertoires from subjects exposed to, actively infected with, or recovered from COVID-19. The samples were drawn from two sources: the first 160 participants of the ongoing ImmuneRACE study, and 1,000 to 1,500 subjects contributed by 6 global collaborators. The material from the prospective study consisted of cDNA or gDNA derived from T cells, B-cell-depleted T cells, or PBMCs. Where HLA class I and class II types were available, the types were taken from metadata supplied by the sample provider, not from assay-based typing.

Worth noting for this clone: What this receptor recognizes is not known. No much larger clone exists at a distance of one base, and base qualities are not known.

Overall study outcomes, separate from this receptor: The amount of clinical and demographic metadata varied by source and participant and was provided uncurated.

The immunoSEQ Assay, a bias-controlled multiplex PCR, was used to amplify TCRbeta CDR3 regions from genomic DNA. The study's processing was this. Within the assay, amplification of reference gene primers was used to estimate how many nucleated cells each sample contained. To quantify the absolute abundance of each unique TCRbeta CDR3 rearrangement, sequence reads were collapsed and filtered. For each sample, productive Simpson clonality was calculated as the square root of Simpson's diversity index across productive rearrangements. Sourced from immuneACCESS, this table was stored by TCRdb with only in-frame sequences that have V and J called. A share of the clones is absent; for the studies checked, an unresolved V gene accounts for under half, and the remainder has no known explanation. For V, J and clone size, that table is used; D and trimming come from the DNA. The sample table shows roughly 40,000 clones, and roughly 80% are seen once. Of the sample, 19% is held by the ten largest clones.

The collaborating institutions used their own protocols to collect whole blood in K2EDTA tubes. For TCRbeta analysis, collaborators shipped samples in one of three forms: frozen whole blood, isolated PBMCs, or DNA extracted from either of those sample types. Via the germline V gene, CDR1 is SGHVS and CDR2 FQNEAQ. From cysteine to phenylalanine, the CDR3 is 15 amino acids long. Just CDR3 DNA is preserved here, 45 bases in frame from base 1. The junction carries 11 bases between V and J, which are trimmed by 4 bases and 4 bases respectively. This receptor was taken from a man aged 70-80 years with acute or convalescent COVID-19. Sequencing input: peripheral blood. The chain is encoded by TRBV7-8 joined to TRBJ2-6; the D gene is perhaps TRBD2, on 5 matching bases. The CDR3 in this case is CASSSGLAGANVLTF. The DNA reads as follows: TGTGCCAGCAGCTCGGGATTAGCCGGGGCCAACGTCCTGACTTTC. Full variable domain (CDR3 extended with the reference TRBV7-8 and TRBJ2-6 proteins): GAGVSQSPRYKVAKRGQDVALRCDPISGHVSLFWYQQALGQGPEFLTYFQNEAQLDKSGLPSDRFFAERPEGSVSTLKIQRTQQEDSAVYLCASSSGLAGANVLTFGAGSRLTVL.